The 12 T cell receptor beta chains given below trace back to one sample, sequenced in a study of blood T cell repertoires in COVID-19. Using immunoSEQ multiplex PCR, the repertoire was profiled, and TCRdb retains in-frame clones only, with some absent. The table has 55,000 or so clones, roughly three quarters seen once. The source material was peripheral blood. These TCRs come from a man aged 60 to 75 with acute or convalescent COVID-19.

This sequence joins TRBV5-1 and TRBJ2-5, with D unclear. The V gene lost 0 bases and the J gene lost 5 bases, with 8 bases spanning the gap. Germline CDR1 reads SGHRS; CDR2 reads YFSETQ. This CDR3 is 13 amino acids long. The CDR3 DNA reads TGCGCCAGCAGCTTGGCTCAGTACGAGACCCAGTACTTC. This codes for CASSLAQYETQYF.

This chain links TRBV6-5 with TRBJ1-1, with TRBD1 as a possible D gene (5 bases). The CDR3 covers 14 residues. Trimming stripped 8 bases from V and 0 bases from J, with 13 bases between. In germline, CDR1 is MNHEY, CDR2 SVGAGI. CDR3 loop: CASGRQLMNTEAFF. Written as DNA, the CDR3 is TGTGCCAGCGGAAGACAGCTAATGAACACTGAAGCTTTCTTT.

V gene TRBV9 combines with J gene TRBJ1-2; the match to TRBD1 covers 8 bases. Germline values: CDR1 SGDLS, CDR2 YYNGEE. The CDR3 has 18 residues. The trim removed 0 bases at V and 4 bases at J, leaving 14 bases unmatched. The CDR3 nucleotides are TGTGCCAGCAGCGTAGTACGGCAGGGGGCGTTTCAGGGCTATGGCTACACCTTC. This codes for CASSVVRQGAFQGYGYTF.

The genes are TRBV7-2 and TRBJ2-3, with a tentative D call TRBD2 (5 bases). Deletions cut 7 bases from V and 0 bases from J, with 14 bases between. Per germline, CDR1 SGHTA and CDR2 FQGNSA. This CDR3 has 15 residues. The CDR3 here is CASTPPGSSTDTQYF. For the CDR3, the DNA is TGTGCCAGCACCCCTCCGGGGTCTAGCACAGATACGCAGTATTTT.

The chain combines TRBV7-9 with TRBJ2-7; D possibly corresponds to TRBD2 (5 bases). Germline assignment: CDR1 SEHNR and CDR2 FQNEAQ (reference sequence). V shed 3 bases and J shed 7 bases, with 16 bases lying between them. The length of the CDR3 is 14 residues. The CDR3 is CASSFSSRADEQYF. CDR3 coding DNA: TGTGCCAGCAGCTTTTCCTCGAGGGCGGATGAGCAGTACTTC. Drawing the rest from reference TRBV7-9 and TRBJ2-7, the complete variable domain is DTGVSQNPRHKITKRGQNVTFRCDPISEHNRLYWYRQTLGQGPEFLTYFQNEAQLEKSRLLSDRFSAERPKGSFSTLEIQRTEQGDSAMYLCASSFSSRADEQYFGPGTRLTVT.

The chain is built from TRBV6-5 and TRBJ1-2, with 7 bases aligning to TRBD1. The CDR3 extends over 14 amino acids. The V segment lost 5 bases and the J segment 2 bases; nucleotides outside the gene matches: 5. From germline, CDR1 is MNHEY and CDR2 SVGAGI. DNA for the CDR3: TGTGCCAGCAGTCGCCCAGGGGGGAACTATGGCTACACCTTC. Protein product: CASSRPGGNYGYTF.

This clone was counted only a few times. V and J are TRBV28 and TRBJ1-2; 8 bases are shared with TRBD1. With V trimmed by 5 bases and J by 6 bases, 11 bases remained unmatched. There are 15 residues in the CDR3. Germline V gene data show CDR1 as MDHEN and CDR2 as SYDVKM. CDR3 sequence (DNA): TGTGCCAGCAGTCTACAGGGGGTTACATGGAATGGCTACACCTTC. This encodes CASSLQGVTWNGYTF.

This clone was seen a few times. V gene TRBV5-8 combines with J gene TRBJ2-2; weak D call: TRBD1 (6 bases). CDR1 is SGHTS, CDR2 YDEGEE, per germline. The CDR3 length is 17 residues. Trimming left V 3 bases short and J 0 bases short, with 15 bases between. CDR3 nucleotides: TGTGCCAGCAGCTCCGGGACACCCAATGCGAACACCGGGGAGCTGTTTTTT. It specifies CASSSGTPNANTGELFF.

This rearrangement joins TRBV7-9 to TRBJ2-7; 11 nucleotides align to TRBD2. V gave up 6 bases and J gave up 0 bases; unmatched junction bases: 16. Germline loops: CDR1 SEHNR, CDR2 FQNEAQ (reference sequence). The CDR3 consists of 19 residues. The CDR3 DNA is TGTGCCAGCAGTCAGTCGGCTAGCGGGGGGCCACGGAGCTCCTACGAGCAGTACTTC. As protein: CASSQSASGGPRSSYEQYF.

The chain carries TRBV5-4 and TRBJ2-1; D perhaps matches TRBD1 (5 bases). Trimming pared 3 bases from V and 12 bases from J, leaving 37 bases between. The CDR3 sequence is 20 residues long. CDR1 is SGHNT, CDR2 YYREEE, per germline (reference sequence). The CDR3 here is CASSSPTLRPDKGSLDVQFF. The CDR3 bases are TGTGCCAGCAGCTCCCCCACCCTCAGACCAGACAAGGGGTCCCTAGACGTGCAGTTCTTC.

This clone is a singleton in its sample. This sequence joins TRBV7-9 and TRBJ2-3, with a weak D call TRBD1 (6 bases). V gave up 1 base and J gave up 5 bases, with 13 bases separating them. CDR3 size: 15 residues. Germline-derived CDR1 and CDR2 are SEHNR and FQNEAQ (reference sequence). CDR3 in DNA: TGTGCCAGCAGCTTAGACCAAGGGGGTATAGATACGCAGTATTTT. The encoded protein is CASSLDQGGIDTQYF.

The genes are TRBV9 and TRBJ2-2, with TRBD1 identical over 7 bases. The germline V gene encodes CDR1 SGDLS and CDR2 YYNGEE. V trimming: 3 bases; J trimming: 5 bases; junction bases outside the gene matches: 7. The CDR3 runs to 15 residues. CDR3 DNA sequence: TGTGCCAGCAGCGACCGACAGGGAAGTACCGGGGAGCTGTTTTTT. This translates into CASSDRQGSTGELFF.